This T cell receptor beta chain was captured in a study of blood T cell repertoires in COVID-19. On the study more broadly: Material from acute and convalescent COVID-19 was sourced from the United States, Italy and Spain. Sample material is recorded as cDNA or gDNA derived from T cells, B-cell-depleted T cells, or PBMCs.

Original handling: It was from reference gene primer amplification that nucleated cell counts were estimated. Assay used: immunoSEQ multiplex PCR; TCRdb lists only in-frame clones, some missing. V, J and clone size reflect that table, while D and trimming were determined from the DNA. The sample comprises 200,000 to 250,000 clones, about nine tenths of which are singletons, and approximately 10% rests with the top ten. Germline V gene sequence: CDR1 GTSNPN, CDR2 SVGIG (reference sequence). The length of the CDR3 is 14 residues. Trimming cost V 4 bases and J 3 bases, with 15 bases left between them. The chain uses TRBV30 and TRBJ1-1; possibly TRBD1 for D (5 bases). Specimen: peripheral blood. The sequence came from a man in his fifties or sixties with COVID-19, enrolled during active disease. DNA for the CDR3: TGTGCCTGGACTCAGGGAAGGAAAGACACTGAAGCTTTCTTT. This encodes CAWTQGRKDTEAFF.